This T cell receptor beta chain was sequenced for a study of monozygotic twins with cystic fibrosis. Looking at the study overall: Libraries were built from approximately 3 micrograms of fragmented DNA using about 16 PCR cycles.

The germline V and J ends were trimmed by 6 bases and 5 bases, with 11 bases remaining between them. The germline V gene has CDR1 SGDLS and CDR2 YYNGEE. This CDR3 contains 13 residues. TCRdb keeps only in-frame clones here, not all; method: immunoSEQ multiplex PCR. The sample has 30,000 to 45,000 clones, 84% seen once. The TCR was taken from a girl aged 2 to 9 with cystic fibrosis. The specimen was blood. The chain is built from TRBV9 and TRBJ1-4; TRBD1 is a possible D gene (5 bases). The CDR3 here is CASNRDGNEKLFF. CDR3 nucleotides: TGTGCCAGCAACCGGGACGGAAATGAAAAACTGTTTTTT.